This paragraph reports one TCR beta chain. The source of the sample is a study of blood T cell repertoires in COVID-19. Study-wide context: PBMCs, B-cell-depleted T cells, or T cells provided the cDNA or gDNA that made up the material.

Followed longitudinally, the Seattle patients had been enrolled during active infection. Authors' methods: For nucleated cells, counts were estimated from reference gene primer amplification. Libraries were prepared by immunoSEQ multiplex PCR; TCRdb keeps only in-frame clonotypes and omits some of them. That table gives V, J and clone size, and the DNA gave D and trimming. The sample comprises 500,000 to 600,000 clones, about 89% of which are singletons, and roughly 8% rests with the top ten. In germline, CDR1 is MNHEY, CDR2 SMNVEV (reference sequence). The V gene lost 6 bases and the J gene lost 1 base, with 15 bases spanning the gap. The CDR3 has 15 amino acids.

Sequences were obtained from peripheral blood. The clonotype comes from a woman between 50 and 59 years old with COVID-19, enrolled during active disease. The chain is built from TRBV27 and TRBJ2-5; the D gene is possibly TRBD2 (7 bases). The CDR3 spells CASRRRGAVQETQYF. In nucleotides, the CDR3 is TGTGCCAGCAGGAGACGGGGGGCCGTCCAAGAGACCCAGTACTTC.